Listed below are T cell receptor beta chains from one sample, sequenced in a study of T cell responses to AZD1222 COVID-19 vaccine. Measured with immunoSEQ multiplex PCR; TCRdb has only the in-frame clones, and not every one. The sample lists 95,000 to 100,000 clones, approximately 87% seen once, with about a quarter in the top ten. The sequencing here drew on peripheral blood, taken on day 0 of AZD1222 vaccination. The receptors stem from an adult in good health. CDR3s include the opening cysteine and the closing phenylalanine or tryptophan.

TRBV19	TRBJ2-7	15	CASRKNQDSSYEQYF
TRBV19	TRBJ2-1	16	CASSIAAGSGLYEQFF
TRBV4-3	TRBJ2-3	21	CASSRFPVQVRSRASTDTQYF
TRBV7-3	TRBJ2-1	16	CASSQQGTNNYNEQFF
TRBV7-8	TRBJ1-6	14	CASSLEGPNSPLHF
TRBV24-1	TRBJ2-7	12	CATSPGGYEQYF
TRBV7-9	TRBJ2-7	14	CASSLEAFSHEQYF
TRBV2	TRBJ1-1	14	CASSELGPNTEAFF
TRBV6-2/TRBV6-3	TRBJ2-7	14	CASSYSSPSYEQYF
TRBV7-9	TRBJ2-5	18	CASSLGRLAGGGRETQYF
TRBV4-1	TRBJ2-3	12	CASSQESRTQYF
TRBV4-3	TRBJ2-1	15	CASSRGQGALGEQFF
TRBV2	TRBJ2-7	14	CASKPDRGPQEQYF
TRBV28	TRBJ2-7	13	CASRDIQTGEQYF
TRBV7-3	TRBJ2-3	14	CASSPGNGGDTQYF
TRBV30	TRBJ1-5	15	CAWSVEGRGSQPQHF